The rows below give T cell receptor beta chains drawn from one sample of a study of cytomegalovirus exposure and HLA in healthy donors. Only in-frame clones appear in the TCRdb table, and some are missing; sequencing was by immunoSEQ multiplex PCR. The table has around 150,000 clones, about 66% seen once; the top ten hold about 1.8%. The sequencing sample was made of PBMCs. The receptor set was obtained from a male donor in good health and CMV-seronegative. The CDR3 runs from the conserved cysteine through the conserved F or W. Each record gives: CDR3 length, clone size, D gene, J gene, V gene, CDR3 protein, CDR3 DNA. The D gene is left open where the match is weak. Clone size is stated in some rows and not others, as once, few, many or a class when expanded.

length: 15
size: few
D: TRBD2
J: TRBJ2-5
V: TRBV4-1
CDR3: CASSQGAGDQETQYF
DNA: TGCGCCAGCAGCCAAGGTGCGGGGGATCAAGAGACCCAGTACTTC

length: 13
size: NA
D: TRBD1
J: TRBJ1-1
V: TRBV5-1
CDR3: CASSWTGITEAFF
DNA: TGCGCCAGCAGCTGGACAGGGATCACTGAAGCTTTCTTT

length: 15
size: NA
D: NA
J: TRBJ2-7
V: TRBV28
CDR3: CASSSPQGGPYEQYF
DNA: TGTGCCAGCAGTTCACCACAGGGGGGGCCCTACGAGCAGTACTTC

length: 15
size: NA
D: NA
J: TRBJ2-2
V: TRBV6-5
CDR3: CASSPPSVGPGELFF
DNA: TGTGCCAGCAGCCCTCCCTCGGTGGGCCCCGGGGAGCTGTTTTTT

length: 15
size: NA
D: TRBD1
J: TRBJ1-1
V: TRBV11-2
CDR3: CASSPGTVMNTEAFF
DNA: TGTGCCAGCAGCCCGGGGACAGTTATGAACACTGAAGCTTTCTTT

length: 17
size: NA
D: TRBD1
J: TRBJ2-7
V: TRBV5-1
CDR3: CASSLRGPDRVLDEQYF
DNA: TGCGCCAGCAGCCTGAGAGGCCCCGACAGGGTACTTGACGAGCAGTACTTC

length: 15
size: NA
D: TRBD1
J: TRBJ1-2
V: TRBV29-1
CDR3: CSVEARRDRLAGYTF
DNA: TGCAGCGTTGAAGCGAGACGGGACAGGCTAGCTGGCTACACCTTC

length: 16
size: NA
D: TRBD2
J: TRBJ2-1
V: TRBV4-1
CDR3: CASSQEVVAGGNEQFF
DNA: TGCGCCAGCAGCCAAGAAGTGGTAGCGGGGGGCAATGAGCAGTTCTTC

length: 16
size: NA
D: NA
J: TRBJ1-2
V: TRBV30
CDR3: CAWSGQTEGKDYGYTF
DNA: TGTGCCTGGAGTGGACAAACGGAGGGGAAGGACTATGGCTACACCTTC

length: 15
size: NA
D: NA
J: TRBJ2-3
V: TRBV6-5
CDR3: CASSYGGTSTDTQYF
DNA: TGTGCCAGCAGTTACGGAGGGACTAGCACAGATACGCAGTATTTT

length: 13
size: few
D: TRBD1
J: TRBJ1-2
V: TRBV2
CDR3: CARQGTDNYGYTF
DNA: TGTGCCAGACAGGGGACAGATAACTATGGCTACACCTTC

length: 16
size: NA
D: TRBD1
J: TRBJ2-7
V: TRBV13
CDR3: CASSLGRQGASYEQYF
DNA: TGTGCCAGCAGCTTAGGCCGTCAGGGGGCGTCCTACGAGCAGTACTTC

length: 14
size: NA
D: NA
J: TRBJ1-3
V: TRBV2
CDR3: CASSELGPENTIYF
DNA: TGTGCCAGCAGTGAACTGGGGCCTGAAAACACCATATATTTT

length: 13
size: NA
D: NA
J: TRBJ1-2
V: TRBV28
CDR3: CASSLRGYGGYTF
DNA: TGTGCCAGCAGTTTACGCGGGTACGGCGGCTACACCTTC

length: 14
size: NA
D: TRBD1
J: TRBJ1-1
V: TRBV5-1
CDR3: CASSQGTGFSEAFF
DNA: TGCGCCAGCAGCCAAGGGACAGGGTTTAGTGAAGCTTTCTTT

length: 17
size: NA
D: TRBD1
J: TRBJ2-7
V: TRBV4-1
CDR3: CASSQDGGTGELYEQYF
DNA: TGCGCCAGCAGCCAAGATGGGGGGACAGGGGAACTCTACGAGCAGTACTTC

length: 13
size: NA
D: TRBD2
J: TRBJ2-5
V: TRBV2
CDR3: CASMAGGQETQYF
DNA: TGTGCCAGCATGGCGGGGGGCCAAGAGACCCAGTACTTC

length: 18
size: NA
D: TRBD2
J: TRBJ2-3
V: TRBV5-1
CDR3: CASSLGLADLLSTDTQYF
DNA: TGCGCCAGCAGCTTGGGACTAGCGGACCTGCTGAGCACAGATACGCAGTATTTT

length: 12
size: NA
D: NA
J: TRBJ2-3
V: TRBV6-6
CDR3: CASAFTRSREDF
DNA: TGTGCCAGCGCTTTTACACGATCGAGGGAGGATTTT

length: 14
size: NA
D: TRBD1
J: TRBJ1-5
V: TRBV6-1
CDR3: CASSLDRGSQPQHF
DNA: TGTGCCAGCAGCCTCGACAGGGGGAGTCAGCCCCAGCATTTT

length: 15
size: NA
D: NA
J: TRBJ2-7
V: TRBV11-2
CDR3: CASSLEDGGVHEQYF
DNA: TGTGCCAGCAGCTTAGAGGACGGAGGGGTCCACGAGCAGTACTTC

length: 16
size: once
D: NA
J: TRBJ2-7
V: TRBV7-9
CDR3: CSSSNDRSDPTYEQYF
DNA: TGTTCCAGCAGCAACGACAGGTCTGACCCAACCTACGAGCAGTACTTC

length: 14
size: few
D: NA
J: TRBJ1-1
V: TRBV2
CDR3: CASSEPRGNTEAFF
DNA: TGTGCCAGCAGTGAGCCCAGGGGGAACACTGAAGCTTTCTTT

length: 13
size: NA
D: TRBD1
J: TRBJ2-1
V: TRBV28
CDR3: CASSLGDRGEQFF
DNA: TGTGCCAGCAGTTTAGGGGACAGAGGTGAGCAGTTCTTC

length: 13
size: NA
D: TRBD1
J: TRBJ1-1
V: TRBV11-3
CDR3: CASSRDRGTEAFF
DNA: TGTGCCAGCAGCCGGGACAGGGGTACTGAAGCTTTCTTT

length: 13
size: NA
D: NA
J: TRBJ1-6
V: TRBV6-5
CDR3: CASRGRVNSPLHF
DNA: TGTGCCAGCAGAGGCAGGGTAAACTCACCCCTCCACTTT

length: 14
size: NA
D: NA
J: TRBJ2-2
V: TRBV4-3
CDR3: CASSYGEGTGELFF
DNA: TGCGCCAGCAGCTACGGGGAAGGCACCGGGGAGCTGTTTTTT

length: 17
size: NA
D: TRBD1
J: TRBJ1-4
V: TRBV5-1
CDR3: CASSLAGTGWIGEKLFF
DNA: TGCGCCAGCAGCTTGGCCGGGACAGGATGGATTGGGGAAAAACTGTTTTTT

length: 16
size: NA
D: TRBD1
J: TRBJ1-1
V: TRBV7-2
CDR3: CASSLGRGLLNTEAFF
DNA: TGTGCCAGCAGCTTAGGAAGGGGGCTACTCAACACTGAAGCTTTCTTT

length: 15
size: NA
D: NA
J: TRBJ1-5
V: TRBV2
CDR3: CASSEGATSNQPQHF
DNA: TGTGCCAGCAGTGAGGGGGCGACCAGCAATCAGCCCCAGCATTTT

length: 14
size: NA
D: NA
J: TRBJ2-7
V: TRBV6-1
CDR3: CASSGRAIAYEQYF
DNA: TGTGCCAGCAGTGGCAGGGCGATTGCCTACGAGCAGTACTTC

length: 17
size: NA
D: TRBD1
J: TRBJ2-6
V: TRBV28
CDR3: CASKPGQGAFGANVLTF
DNA: TGTGCCAGCAAGCCGGGACAGGGGGCTTTTGGGGCCAACGTCCTGACTTTC

length: 18
size: few
D: TRBD1
J: TRBJ2-6
V: TRBV4-1
CDR3: CASSQEGTGGFGANVLTF
DNA: TGCGCCAGCAGCCAAGAAGGGACAGGGGGCTTTGGGGCCAACGTCCTGACTTTC

length: 12
size: NA
D: NA
J: TRBJ2-7
V: TRBV7-9
CDR3: CASSLVAYEQYF
DNA: TGTGCCAGCAGCTTAGTAGCCTACGAGCAGTACTTC

length: 13
size: few
D: TRBD1
J: TRBJ1-2
V: TRBV10-2
CDR3: CASSLGQGAGYTF
DNA: TGCGCCAGCAGCCTTGGACAGGGGGCTGGCTACACCTTC

length: 14
size: NA
D: TRBD1
J: TRBJ2-5
V: TRBV7-3
CDR3: CASSPGTARETQYF
DNA: TGTGCCAGCAGCCCAGGGACAGCAAGAGAGACCCAGTACTTC

length: 12
size: NA
D: NA
J: TRBJ1-2
V: TRBV28
CDR3: CASSLGPYGYTF
DNA: TGTGCCAGCAGTTTAGGCCCCTATGGCTACACCTTC

length: 13
size: few
D: NA
J: TRBJ2-1
V: TRBV18
CDR3: CASSRNRADEQFF
DNA: TGTGCCAGCTCACGGAACAGGGCGGATGAGCAGTTCTTC

length: 14
size: few
D: NA
J: TRBJ1-4
V: TRBV7-2
CDR3: CASSHGEDFEKLFF
DNA: TGTGCCAGCAGCCATGGGGAGGACTTTGAAAAACTGTTTTTT

length: 14
size: NA
D: TRBD1
J: TRBJ1-1
V: TRBV19
CDR3: CASSIGQGYTEAFF
DNA: TGTGCCAGTAGTATCGGACAGGGCTACACTGAAGCTTTCTTT

length: 13
size: NA
D: NA
J: TRBJ2-2
V: TRBV4-1
CDR3: CASSQVISGELFF
DNA: TGCGCCAGCAGCCAAGTTATCTCCGGGGAGCTGTTTTTT

length: 13
size: few
D: NA
J: TRBJ2-5
V: TRBV7-6
CDR3: CASLPGTQETQYF
DNA: TGTGCCAGTCTCCCCGGGACACAAGAGACCCAGTACTTC

length: 17
size: NA
D: NA
J: TRBJ1-5
V: TRBV4-2
CDR3: CASSRSGTGGADQPQHF
DNA: TGTGCCAGCAGCCGGAGCGGTACGGGGGGCGCGGATCAGCCCCAGCATTTT

length: 14
size: NA
D: NA
J: TRBJ1-2
V: TRBV30
CDR3: CAWSVGGTGYGYTF
DNA: TGTGCCTGGAGTGTAGGAGGGACGGGCTATGGCTACACCTTC

length: 16
size: NA
D: NA
J: TRBJ2-1
V: TRBV29-1
CDR3: CSMSGRGLSSYNEQFF
DNA: TGCAGCATGTCAGGGCGGGGCCTGAGCTCCTACAATGAGCAGTTCTTC

length: 13
size: NA
D: TRBD1
J: TRBJ2-7
V: TRBV11-1
CDR3: CASSRGEGAEQYF
DNA: TGTGCCAGCAGCCGTGGAGAGGGGGCCGAGCAGTACTTC

length: 15
size: NA
D: TRBD1
J: TRBJ2-1
V: TRBV6-5
CDR3: CASSYGDRVNNEQFF
DNA: TGTGCCAGCAGTTACGGGGACAGGGTTAATAATGAGCAGTTCTTC

length: 14
size: NA
D: NA
J: TRBJ1-2
V: TRBV7-9
CDR3: CASSLGPGEYGYTF
DNA: TGTGCCAGCAGCTTAGGGCCAGGGGAATATGGCTACACCTTC

length: 15
size: NA
D: NA
J: TRBJ2-1
V: TRBV5-4
CDR3: CASSLWDWGENEQFF
DNA: TGTGCCAGCAGCCTCTGGGACTGGGGTGAAAATGAGCAGTTCTTC

length: 14
size: NA
D: NA
J: TRBJ1-2
V: TRBV6-5
CDR3: CASNPSANARGYTF
DNA: TGTGCCAGCAACCCATCCGCTAATGCCAGGGGCTACACCTTC

length: 15
size: NA
D: TRBD1
J: TRBJ1-2
V: TRBV7-9
CDR3: CASSTNDRGHYGYTF
DNA: TGTGCCAGCAGCACGAATGACAGGGGTCACTATGGCTACACCTTC

length: 15
size: NA
D: NA
J: TRBJ2-1
V: TRBV5-6
CDR3: CASSLETGIYNEQFF
DNA: TGTGCCAGCAGCTTGGAAACGGGAATCTACAATGAGCAGTTCTTC

length: 15
size: NA
D: TRBD2
J: TRBJ2-3
V: TRBV19
CDR3: CASSIGAGGTDTQYF
DNA: TGTGCCAGTAGTATTGGAGCGGGGGGGACAGATACGCAGTATTTT

length: 14
size: NA
D: TRBD1
J: TRBJ1-4
V: TRBV30
CDR3: CAWKEQGGHEKLFF
DNA: TGTGCCTGGAAGGAACAGGGGGGTCATGAAAAACTGTTTTTT

length: 13
size: few
D: NA
J: TRBJ1-1
V: TRBV10-1
CDR3: CASSGNRNTEAFF
DNA: TGCGCCAGCAGCGGCAACAGAAACACTGAAGCTTTCTTT

length: 16
size: NA
D: NA
J: TRBJ2-1
V: TRBV5-1
CDR3: CASSSGSVSPMHEQFF
DNA: TGCGCCAGCAGCAGCGGTTCAGTATCGCCAATGCATGAGCAGTTCTTC

length: 17
size: NA
D: NA
J: TRBJ2-5
V: TRBV7-3
CDR3: CASSFGAQGSGQETQYF
DNA: TGTGCCAGCAGCTTTGGGGCACAGGGTTCGGGCCAAGAGACCCAGTACTTC

length: 13
size: NA
D: TRBD2
J: TRBJ2-2
V: TRBV6-5
CDR3: CASVAGGTGELFF
DNA: TGTGCCAGTGTAGCGGGGGGCACCGGGGAGCTGTTTTTT